Each of the 5 T cell receptor beta chains below was sequenced from the same sample in a study of metastatic and nonmetastatic thyroid tumors. TCRdb re-analyzed the PCR reads using MiXCR. The table has fewer than 15,000 clones, more than 20% seen once; the top ten hold about 14%. Each patient came to thyroid surgery without any prior treatment (of any kind). What was sequenced was adjacent normal tissue. These receptors came from a female donor with papillary thyroid cancer or a benign thyroid nodule (not recorded which). Some clones in this sample may be carry-over from other donors' samples.

The chain employs TRBV20-1 and TRBJ2-3; D might be TRBD2 (5 bases). CDR3 length: 14 amino acids. V was trimmed by 3 bases and J by 3 bases, leaving 13 bases between them. CDR1 is DFQATT, CDR2 SNEGSKA, per germline (reference sequence). The CDR3 bases are TGCAGTGCTAGCAGACTATCGGGGACAGATACGCAGTATTTT. It yields the protein CSASRLSGTDTQYF.

This clone was observed many times. This sequence joins TRBV20-1 and TRBJ1-4; TRBD1 matches at 11 bases. The junction had 10 bases not matched to a gene; V was cut back by 0 bases and J by 7 bases. Per germline, CDR1 DFQATT and CDR2 SNEGSKA (reference sequence). The CDR3 runs 17 residues. CDR3 residues: CSARDLGQGANIEKLFF. The CDR3 DNA is TGCAGTGCTAGAGATCTCGGACAGGGGGCCAATATTGAAAAACTGTTTTTT.

This clone was counted ten times or more. Other DNA sequences in the sample encode the same CDR3. This chain uses TRBV19 with TRBJ1-5; D uncertain. Germline V gene lookup returns CDR1 LNHDA and CDR2 SQIVND (reference sequence). This CDR3 region has 13 residues. Trimming stripped 3 bases from V and 5 bases from J, with 8 bases between. The CDR3 coding sequence is TGTGCCAGTAGTATGAGGGCGGATCAGCCCCAGCATTTT. Protein product: CASSMRADQPQHF. Complete variable domain (other parts from reference TRBV19 and TRBJ1-5): DGGITQSPKYLFRKEGQNVTLSCEQNLNHDAMYWYRQDPGQGLRLIYYSQIVNDFQKGDIAEGYSVSREKKESFPLTVTSAQKNPTAFYLCASSMRADQPQHFGDGTRLSIL.

Concerning this clone: One junction end disagrees with the germline gene, perhaps due to a read error. The rearrangement links TRBV6-1 to TRBJ2-7; 9 bases match TRBD1. The CDR3 spans 14 residues. Germline CDR1 and CDR2: MNHNS and SASEGT. This CDR3 reads CVSRGTGYRYEHYF. The CDR3 nucleotides read TGTGTCAGCAGGGGGACAGGGTATAGGTACGAGCATTACTTC.

This clone is medium-sized in the sample. The rearrangement uses TRBV9 and TRBJ1-2; 8 bases map to TRBD1. This CDR3 has 12 residues. After removal of 4 bases from V and 6 bases from J, the junction contained 2 bases not matched to a gene. Germline CDR1 SGDLS, CDR2 YYNGEE. The CDR3 spells CASSKTGDGYTF. CDR3 DNA: TGTGCCAGCAGCAAGACAGGGGATGGCTACACCTTC.